The 26 T cell receptor beta chains in this list originate from one sample, sequenced in a study of blood T cell repertoires in COVID-19. The assay was immunoSEQ multiplex PCR, and TCRdb's table has in-frame clones only and misses some. The repertoire holds fewer than 150,000 clones, over 75% seen once, with 6.5% to 10% in the top ten. Material: peripheral blood. Every receptor here comes from a woman aged 70-85 years who had recovered from COVID-19.

This chain connects TRBV7-2 to TRBJ2-3, with D possibly being TRBD2 (7 bases). CDR3 length equals 17 residues. The germline V gene has CDR1 SGHTA and CDR2 FQGNSA. V shed 1 base and J shed 4 bases, with 18 bases lying between them. The CDR3 is CASSLGDKRGPADTQYF. The CDR3 DNA reads TGTGCCAGCAGCTTAGGGGACAAGCGGGGACCAGCAGATACGCAGTATTTT. The full variable domain, completed using reference TRBV7-2 and TRBJ2-3, is GAGVSQSPSNKVTEKGKDVELRCDPISGHTALYWYRQSLGQGLEFLIYFQGNSAPDKSGLPSDRFSAERTGGSVSTLTIQRTQQEDSAVYLCASSLGDKRGPADTQYFGPGTRLTVL.

J is TRBJ2-1 and V is TRBV5-6; D is possibly TRBD2 (5 bases). The CDR3 is made up of 12 amino acids. Trimming cost V 2 bases and J 8 bases, with 8 bases left between them. Germline CDR1 is SGHDT and CDR2 is YYEEEE. The CDR3 protein is CASSFRRHEQFF. The CDR3, as DNA: TGTGCCAGCAGCTTCAGGAGGCATGAGCAGTTCTTC.

The rearrangement uses TRBV11-3 and TRBJ1-1; no clear D gene. The CDR3 has 13 residues. V was trimmed by 5 bases and J by 3 bases, leaving 10 bases between them. Germline-derived CDR1 and CDR2 are SGHNT and YENEEA. CDR3 nucleotide sequence: TGTGCCAGCAGCCTCACGCGGGACACTGAAGCTTTCTTT. As protein: CASSLTRDTEAFF.

The gene calls are TRBV24-1 and TRBJ2-5; D gene uncertain. Germline CDR1 KGHDR, CDR2 SFDVKD. The CDR3 length is 11 residues. The ends were cut back, 5 bases at V and 4 bases at J, with 4 bases in the middle. CDR3: CATSARETQYF. DNA of the CDR3: TGTGCCACCAGTGCTCGAGAGACCCAGTACTTC.

The chain uses TRBV14 and TRBJ2-3; 9 nucleotides line up with TRBD1. The germline gives CDR1 SGHDN, CDR2 FVKESK. This CDR3 has 15 amino acids. After removal of 8 bases from V and 3 bases from J, the junction contained 9 bases not matched to a gene. For the CDR3, the DNA is TGTGCCAGCTATCCGGGACAGGGTTGGACAGATACGCAGTATTTT. The encoded protein is CASYPGQGWTDTQYF. Full variable domain (missing parts from reference TRBV14 and TRBJ2-3): EAGVTQFPSHSVIEKGQTVTLRCDPISGHDNLYWYRRVMGKEIKFLLHFVKESKQDESGMPNNRFLAERTGGTYSTLKVQPAELEDSGVYFCASYPGQGWTDTQYFGPGTRLTVL.

The chain links TRBV24-1 to TRBJ1-2; D is uncertain. The CDR3 covers 12 residues. The germline CDR1 and CDR2 sequences are KGHDR and SFDVKD. Trimming removed 4 bases from V and 3 bases from J, with 5 bases in between. CDR3 DNA sequence: TGTGCCACCAGTGAAACGGACTATGGCTACACCTTC. Amino acid sequence: CATSETDYGYTF.

This chain uses TRBV7-9 with TRBJ1-1, with a weak D call TRBD1 (6 bases). Deletions cut 6 bases from V and 6 bases from J, with 14 bases between. The germline V gene encodes CDR1 SEHNR and CDR2 FQNEAQ (reference sequence). CDR3 size: 13 residues. The CDR3 DNA reads as TGTGCCAGCAGGGCACAGGGTCGAGCTGAAGCTTTCTTT. Its translation: CASRAQGRAEAFF.

The gene calls are TRBV25-1 and TRBJ2-3, with 14 bases identical to TRBD2. The V gene's germline CDR1 is MGHDK and CDR2 SYGVNS. The CDR3 consists of 18 residues. V lost 4 bases and J lost 4; bases outside the gene matches: 10. Written as DNA, the CDR3 is TGTGCCAGCAGTGCTGCCCCCGGACTAGCGGGGGGAGCAGATACGCAGTATTTT. Protein product: CASSAAPGLAGGADTQYF. Combining the CDR3 with reference TRBV25-1 and TRBJ2-3 gives the whole variable domain EADIYQTPRYLVIGTGKKITLECSQTMGHDKMYWYQQDPGMELHLIHYSYGVNSTEKGDLSSESTVSRIRTEHFPLTLESARPSHTSQYLCASSAAPGLAGGADTQYFGPGTRLTVL.

The chain couples TRBV6-2 or TRBV6-3 to TRBJ1-2; D is ambiguous. This CDR3 region has 11 residues. Germline-derived CDR1 and CDR2 are MNHEY and SVGEGT. Trimming removed 2 bases at V and 12 bases at J, with 10 bases between. DNA for the CDR3: TGTGCCAGCAGTTACCCGGGTCCGGACACCTTC. Amino acids: CASSYPGPDTF.

This clone was observed a single time. This rearrangement joins TRBV4-2 to TRBJ1-1; tentatively, D is TRBD1 (5 bases). CDR1 and CDR2 (germline): LGHNA, YNFKEQ. The V end lost 0 bases, the J end lost 5 bases, and 19 bases lay between the germline ends. This CDR3 is built from 17 residues. CDR3 sequence: CASSQEARGVWKTEAFF. In nucleotides, the CDR3 is TGTGCCAGCAGCCAAGAGGCCCGGGGGGTGTGGAAAACTGAAGCTTTCTTT.

The chain carries TRBV4-3 and TRBJ1-2; D is unresolved. The CDR3 covers 15 residues. V was clipped by 4 bases and J by 7 bases, with 19 bases between them. Germline V lookup: CDR1 LGHNA, CDR2 YSLEER. The CDR3 DNA follows: TGCGCCAGCAGCCCTGGCCAGAGCGGATCGGGTGGCTACACCTTC. Translation: CASSPGQSGSGGYTF.

The chain has TRBV5-1 and TRBJ2-1; D is possibly TRBD2 (6 bases). Germline values: CDR1 SGHRS, CDR2 YFSETQ. The CDR3 totals 14 residues. V was cut by 3 bases and J by 7 bases, with 14 bases left in between. CDR3 nucleotides: TGCGCCAGCAGCTCTGGGCACGCGGGAAATGAGCAGTTCTTC. As protein: CASSSGHAGNEQFF.

This chain uses TRBV4-1 with TRBJ1-6; D is possibly TRBD1 (5 bases). The CDR3 consists of 16 residues. Trimming shortened V by 1 base and J by 10 bases, and 17 bases separated the two germline ends. The V gene's germline CDR1 is MGHRA and CDR2 YSYEKL. CDR3 sequence reads: CASSQVLQGYWSPLHF. CDR3 nucleotide sequence: TGCGCCAGCAGCCAAGTCCTCCAGGGATATTGGTCACCCCTCCACTTT.

The rearrangement links TRBV30 to TRBJ2-7; 10 bases match TRBD2. The CDR3 has 16 residues. Germline V lookup: CDR1 GTSNPN, CDR2 SVGIG (reference sequence). The V and J ends lost 2 bases and 4 bases, in that order; junction bases with no gene match: 11. The DNA for the CDR3 is TGTGCCTGGAGTCTGCTAGCGGGGGCGGGGTGGTACGAGCAGTACTTC. This gives the protein CAWSLLAGAGWYEQYF.

This clone was counted between two and nine times. CDR3 in DNA: TGTGCCAGCAGTTTAGCGGGGCCTGACAATGAGCAGTTCTTC. The encoded protein is CASSLAGPDNEQFF. This chain uses TRBV27 with TRBJ2-1, with D maybe TRBD2 (6 bases). The CDR3 extends over 14 amino acids. V lost 2 bases to trimming and J lost 5 bases, with 10 bases between them. Per germline, CDR1 MNHEY and CDR2 SMNVEV (reference sequence).

This chain connects TRBV2 to TRBJ2-6; D unclear. Trimming took off 5 bases at V and 0 bases at J, with 5 bases between the two ends. Germline V gives CDR1 SNHLY, CDR2 FYNNEI. The CDR3 is 14 residues long. The CDR3 here is CASSSSSGANVLTF. CDR3 DNA: TGTGCCAGCAGTTCCAGCTCTGGGGCCAACGTCCTGACTTTC.

The chain employs TRBV27 and TRBJ1-1; 8 bases align to TRBD1. This CDR3 is built from 14 residues. In germline, CDR1 is MNHEY, CDR2 SMNVEV (reference sequence). The ends lost 4 bases at V and 4 bases at J; junction bases unmatched: 5. CDR3 DNA sequence: TGTGCCAGCAGTTCAAGACAGGGGCTCACTGAAGCTTTCTTT. It is translated as CASSSRQGLTEAFF.

The V call is TRBV6-6, the J call TRBJ1-4; TRBD1 agrees at 8 bases. V shed 7 bases, J shed 4 bases, and the junction held 5 bases outside the gene matches. Looked up from germline, CDR1 is MNHNY and CDR2 is SVGAGI (reference sequence). CDR3 length: 14 residues. The CDR3 region has the DNA TGTGCCAGCACCCCAGGGGGCGGTAATGAAAAACTGTTTTTT. Amino acids: CASTPGGGNEKLFF.

The CDR3 is CASSRSGVPASGGRTDTQYF. The CDR3 DNA reads TGCGCCAGCAGCCGTTCGGGGGTTCCCGCTAGCGGGGGGCGCACAGATACGCAGTATTTT. The V and J genes are TRBV4-3 and TRBJ2-3, with TRBD2 matching over 11 bases. The V segment lost 4 bases and the J segment 1 base; nucleotides outside the gene matches: 16. This CDR3 spans 20 amino acids. CDR1 is LGHNA, CDR2 YSLEER, per germline.

This clone was seen a few times. The J gene is TRBJ1-6, the V gene TRBV28, with D possibly matching TRBD1 (6 bases). V dropped 6 bases and J dropped 5 bases, with 8 bases sitting between them. The CDR3 is made up of 13 amino acids. Germline CDR1 and CDR2: MDHEN and SYDVKM. CDR3 nucleotide sequence: TGTGCCAGCAGAAGGACAGATAATTCACCCCTCCACTTT. Its translation is CASRRTDNSPLHF.

The CDR3 DNA reads as TGTGCCACCAGCCAAGGGGGCAGGGGGAGACAGCCCCAGCATTTT. Translated: CATSQGGRGRQPQHF. The rearrangement links TRBV15 to TRBJ1-5; 7 bases are a match to TRBD1. The CDR3 is made up of 15 amino acids. V lost 5 bases, J lost 7 bases, and 11 bases stayed unmatched. Germline V gene lookup returns CDR1 LNHNV and CDR2 YYDKDF (reference sequence).

The chain combines TRBV4-2 with TRBJ1-1, with D hard to call. The germline V and J ends were trimmed by 1 base and 2 bases, with 23 bases remaining between them. The CDR3 consists of 19 residues. CDR1 and CDR2 (germline): LGHNA, YNFKEQ. CDR3 in amino acids: CASSQVSFRVRGKNTEAFF. DNA for the CDR3: TGTGCCAGCAGCCAAGTGAGTTTCCGGGTACGGGGAAAAAACACTGAAGCTTTCTTT.

V and J are TRBV28 and TRBJ1-2, with D perhaps TRBD1 (5 bases). CDR1 and CDR2 from the germline V gene are MDHEN and SYDVKM. Trimming cost V 2 bases and J 8 bases, with 12 bases left between them. CDR3 length equals 13 residues. In nucleotides, the CDR3 is TGTGCCAGCAGTTTAAGGCAGGGCCAAGGCTACACCTTC. This sequence encodes CASSLRQGQGYTF.

This sequence joins TRBV9 and TRBJ2-5; D perhaps matches TRBD2 (5 bases). With 0 bases removed from V and 4 bases from J, the gap between germline ends came to 7 bases. Germline V lookup: CDR1 SGDLS, CDR2 YYNGEE. The CDR3 extends over 13 amino acids. This CDR3 is CASSVGGRETQYF. DNA for the CDR3: TGTGCCAGCAGCGTAGGAGGGCGAGAGACCCAGTACTTC.

The chain has TRBV29-1 and TRBJ2-3, with TRBD2 identical over 10 bases. This CDR3 contains 16 residues. Losses at the gene ends were 4 bases for V and 4 bases for J; bases not matched to a gene: 11. The germline gives CDR1 SQVTM, CDR2 ANQGSEA. CDR3 amino acids: CSVVGASGSVSDTQYF. The CDR3 nucleotides read TGCAGCGTTGTGGGGGCTAGCGGGAGTGTCTCAGATACGCAGTATTTT.

CDR3 in amino acids: CASSYSTDIGEQFF. CDR3 bases: TGTGCCAGCAGTTACTCAACGGACATCGGTGAGCAGTTCTTC. This chain connects TRBV6-5 to TRBJ2-1; D is possibly TRBD1 (5 bases). The CDR3 consists of 14 residues. Deletions cut 0 bases from V and 9 bases from J, with 12 bases between. Looked up from germline, CDR1 is MNHEY and CDR2 is SVGAGI.